This passage covers 25 T cell receptor beta chains from one sample sequenced in a study of blood T cell repertoires in COVID-19. Clones were read by immunoSEQ multiplex PCR, and TCRdb kept only the in-frame ones, dropping some. This table holds about 76,000 clones, around 90% found once. Sequences were obtained from peripheral blood. Receptors were obtained from a man aged 50-60 years with acute or convalescent COVID-19.

This clone was observed once. In the same sample, other DNA sequences code for this CDR3. V is TRBV28 and J is TRBJ2-7; 7 nucleotides agree with TRBD2. J was trimmed by 1 base and V by 0 bases; bases with no gene match: 3. The germline V gene encodes CDR1 MDHEN and CDR2 SYDVKM. The CDR3 sequence is 15 residues long. The CDR3 DNA is TGTGCCAGCAGTTTATGGGCTAGCGGATCCTACGAGCAGTACTTC. Its translation is CASSLWASGSYEQYF.

V is TRBV5-1 and J is TRBJ2-2; maybe TRBD1 (6 bases). The germline V and J ends were trimmed by 1 base and 5 bases, with 12 bases remaining between them. CDR1 SGHRS and CDR2 YFSETQ come from the germline V gene. This CDR3 is 15 amino acids long. The DNA for the CDR3 is TGCGCCAGCAGCTTGAGCCAGGGGAGAACCGGGGAGCTGTTTTTT. This encodes CASSLSQGRTGELFF.

This clone was recorded only once. V and J are TRBV7-9 and TRBJ1-6; D unresolved. Germline V gene data show CDR1 as SEHNR and CDR2 as FQNEAQ (reference sequence). The CDR3 has 16 residues. Trimming stripped 0 bases from V and 9 bases from J, with 15 bases between. CDR3 nucleotide sequence: TGTGCCAGCAGCTTAGCGCTCGGAGGGTATGGTTCACCCCTCCACTTT. This translates into CASSLALGGYGSPLHF.

This clone was counted a single time. V and J are TRBV9 and TRBJ2-5, with 13 positions matching TRBD2. The CDR3 runs 16 residues. Germline V gene lookup returns CDR1 SGDLS and CDR2 YYNGEE. V was clipped by 0 bases and J by 2 bases; unmatched bases: 1. The DNA of the CDR3 is TGTGCCAGCAGCGTAGGACTAGCGGGGGGTCAAGAGACCCAGTACTTC. It is translated as CASSVGLAGGQETQYF.

The chain combines TRBV5-1 with TRBJ2-5; a weak D match, TRBD1 (5 bases). The length of the CDR3 is 15 residues. Trimming pared 0 bases from V and 4 bases from J, leaving 13 bases between. CDR1 is SGHRS and CDR2 is YFSETQ in the germline V gene. The DNA of the CDR3 is TGCGCCAGCAGCTTGGAAGGCAGGGCGGCAGAGACCCAGTACTTC. Its protein product is CASSLEGRAAETQYF.

This clone was observed a few times. The chain combines TRBV4-2 with TRBJ2-3; D possibly corresponds to TRBD2 (6 bases). Trimming removed 1 base at V and 4 bases at J, with 15 bases between. CDR3 size: 16 residues. Germline loops: CDR1 LGHNA, CDR2 YNFKEQ. CDR3 region: CASSQVFGGISDTQYF. The CDR3 coding sequence is TGTGCCAGCAGCCAAGTCTTCGGGGGAATATCAGATACGCAGTATTTT.

The DNA of the CDR3 is TGTGCCACCAGTGATGCGCAATATCAGCCCCAGCATTTT. Protein: CATSDAQYQPQHF. The gene calls are TRBV24-1 and TRBJ1-5; no clear D. The germline gives CDR1 KGHDR, CDR2 SFDVKD. V was cut by 3 bases and J by 5 bases, with 7 bases left in between. There are 13 residues in the CDR3.

This clone was seen only once. Here the CDR3 reads CASSSRPGQGVIGELFF. The CDR3 nucleotides read TGCGCCAGCAGCAGTAGACCGGGACAGGGGGTTATCGGGGAGCTGTTTTTT. V is TRBV5-1 and J is TRBJ2-2; 11 bases map to TRBD1. The CDR3 totals 17 residues. With V trimmed by 4 bases and J by 7 bases, 12 bases remained unmatched. Germline loops: CDR1 SGHRS, CDR2 YFSETQ. Full variable domain (remainder filled in from reference TRBV5-1 and TRBJ2-2): KAGVTQTPRYLIKTRGQQVTLSCSPISGHRSVSWYQQTPGQGLQFLFEYFSETQRNKGNFPGRFSGRQFSNSRSEMNVSTLELGDSALYLCASSSRPGQGVIGELFFGEGSRLTVL.

This clone was recorded only once. This sequence joins TRBV5-1 and TRBJ1-4, with 9 bases fitting TRBD1. CDR1 SGHRS and CDR2 YFSETQ come from the germline V gene. With V trimmed by 4 bases and J by 4 bases, 5 bases remained unmatched. This CDR3 spans 15 amino acids. The CDR3: CASSRTDRGNEKLFF. CDR3 nucleotides: TGCGCCAGCAGCAGAACGGACAGGGGTAATGAAAAACTGTTTTTT.

The chain employs TRBV28 and TRBJ2-5; the D gene is possibly TRBD2 (6 bases). The V end was cut by 2 bases, the J end by 5 bases, with 9 bases between. The CDR3 contains 13 residues. From germline, CDR1 is MDHEN and CDR2 SYDVKM. CDR3 loop: CASSLPGRETQYF. The DNA for the CDR3 is TGTGCCAGCAGTTTACCGGGGAGGGAGACCCAGTACTTC.

The rearrangement links TRBV28 to TRBJ1-1; weak D call: TRBD1 (6 bases). V lost 3 bases, J lost 0 bases, and 11 bases lay in between. The CDR3 length is 15 residues. Germline assignment: CDR1 MDHEN and CDR2 SYDVKM. As DNA, the CDR3 is TGTGCCAGCAGTTTCGTCAGGGGAATGAACACTGAAGCTTTCTTT. As protein: CASSFVRGMNTEAFF.

The CDR3 protein is CASSQAVEISGLVDTQYF. The CDR3 DNA sequence: TGTGCCAGCAGCCAAGCGGTCGAAATTAGCGGCTTGGTGGATACGCAGTATTTT. The chain joins TRBV4-2 to TRBJ2-3, with TRBD2 as a possible D gene (6 bases). Trimming stripped 1 base from V and 6 bases from J, with 23 bases between. Per germline, CDR1 LGHNA and CDR2 YNFKEQ. The CDR3 has 18 residues.

The rearrangement uses TRBV13 and TRBJ1-2, with D maybe TRBD1 (6 bases). V dropped 3 bases and J dropped 3 bases, with 14 bases sitting between them. The CDR3 contains 15 residues. Germline CDR1 PRHDT, CDR2 FYEKMQ (reference sequence). The DNA of the CDR3 is TGTGCCAGCAGCTTCTTGTCAGGGGTGGACTATGGCTACACCTTC. This codes for CASSFLSGVDYGYTF.

The CDR3 nucleotides are TGTGCCAGCAGACCGGACAGGGTAGGGGAAAAACTGTTTTTT. Its translation is CASRPDRVGEKLFF. The gene calls are TRBV27 and TRBJ1-4, with 8 nucleotides matching TRBD1. The CDR3 is made up of 14 amino acids. Germline CDR1 is MNHEY and CDR2 is SMNVEV (reference sequence). The trim removed 6 bases at V and 8 bases at J, leaving 8 bases unmatched.

V is TRBV29-1 and J is TRBJ2-3; perhaps TRBD1 as D (5 bases). Between the trimmed V and J ends, which lost 7 bases and 4 bases, there was a span of 15 bases. CDR1 is SQVTM, CDR2 ANQGSEA, per germline. This CDR3 spans 13 amino acids. The CDR3 DNA is TGCAGCGCCGGAGCAGGGAACGCAGATACGCAGTATTTT. This encodes CSAGAGNADTQYF.

The gene calls are TRBV11-2 and TRBJ2-5; TRBD2 aligns across 14 bases. Losses at the gene ends were 5 bases for V and 5 bases for J; bases not matched to a gene: 4. This CDR3 has 15 residues. CDR1 SGHAT and CDR2 FQNNGV come from the germline V gene. CDR3 region: CASSQRTSGGETQYF. CDR3 coding DNA: TGTGCCAGCAGCCAACGGACTAGCGGGGGGGAGACCCAGTACTTC.

This clone was seen more than once but under ten times. The chain uses TRBV19 and TRBJ2-2, with TRBD1 identical over 10 bases. The CDR3 length is 16 residues. J gave up 4 bases and V 4 bases, and 6 bases lay outside the gene matches. Germline V CDR1 and CDR2: LNHDA, SQIVND (reference sequence). In nucleotides, the CDR3 is TGTGCCAGTAGTAGGGGACAGGGGCTCCCCACCGGGGAGCTGTTTTTT. This translates into CASSRGQGLPTGELFF. Combining the CDR3 with reference TRBV19 and TRBJ2-2 gives the whole variable domain DGGITQSPKYLFRKEGQNVTLSCEQNLNHDAMYWYRQDPGQGLRLIYYSQIVNDFQKGDIAEGYSVSREKKESFPLTVTSAQKNPTAFYLCASSRGQGLPTGELFFGEGSRLTVL.

The chain links TRBV27 to TRBJ1-5; tentatively, D is TRBD1 (5 bases). The CDR3 totals 13 residues. V lost 3 bases and J lost 4, with 7 bases in between. Looked up from germline, CDR1 is MNHEY and CDR2 is SMNVEV (reference sequence). The CDR3 protein is CASSFGQNQPQHF. CDR3 in DNA: TGTGCCAGCAGTTTTGGACAAAATCAGCCCCAGCATTTT.

The genes are TRBV28 and TRBJ2-5, with D unclear. The ends were cut back, 4 bases at V and 2 bases at J, with 14 bases in the middle. The germline gives CDR1 MDHEN, CDR2 SYDVKM. The CDR3 runs 15 residues. CDR3 in DNA: TGTGCCAGCAGTTACCCGCTCGGTCCACAAGAGACCCAGTACTTC. Translated, it gives CASSYPLGPQETQYF.

In this sample, this clone turned up once. The V call is TRBV7-9, the J call TRBJ1-1, with D perhaps matching TRBD1 (5 bases). This CDR3 comprises 13 residues. The germline gives CDR1 SEHNR, CDR2 FQNEAQ (reference sequence). V dropped 4 bases and J dropped 6 bases, with 12 bases sitting between them. CDR3 DNA: TGTGCCAGCAGCTCCGGACACTTCCCTGAAGCTTTCTTT. Amino acids: CASSSGHFPEAFF.

The CDR3, as DNA: TGTGCCTGGAGTGTAGGGACAGGGCCTGAAAAACTGTTTTTT. Its protein is CAWSVGTGPEKLFF. The chain combines TRBV30 with TRBJ1-4; 9 nucleotides align to TRBD1. The CDR3 loop spans 14 amino acids. Germline V gene sequence: CDR1 GTSNPN, CDR2 SVGIG (reference sequence). V trimming: 0 bases; J trimming: 7 bases; junction bases outside the gene matches: 3.

This chain connects TRBV24-1 to TRBJ2-3, with 9 bases matching TRBD2. V lost 4 bases, J lost 5 bases, and 9 bases stayed unmatched. The CDR3 length is 16 residues. The germline V gene encodes CDR1 KGHDR and CDR2 SFDVKD. This chain's CDR3 is CATSDSRRLAVDTQYF. The CDR3 nucleotides are TGTGCCACCAGTGACTCACGCAGACTAGCGGTAGATACGCAGTATTTT.

The chain has TRBV28 and TRBJ1-1, with TRBD1 matching 7 bases. Germline-derived CDR1 and CDR2 are MDHEN and SYDVKM. This CDR3 contains 15 residues. V lost 5 bases and J lost 2; bases outside the gene matches: 8. This CDR3 reads CASSRQGSINTEAFF. In DNA, the CDR3 is TGTGCCAGCAGTCGACAGGGATCGATTAACACTGAAGCTTTCTTT.

The rearrangement uses TRBV10-3 and TRBJ1-1, with D perhaps TRBD1 (5 bases). This CDR3 is 15 amino acids long. Trimming took 5 bases from V and 2 from J, leaving 15 bases between them. CDR1 and CDR2 from the germline V gene are ENHRY and SYGVKD. The DNA for the CDR3 is TGTGCCATCAGTAGGCAGGGTCGAACTAACACTGAAGCTTTCTTT. Protein: CAISRQGRTNTEAFF.

The CDR3 coding sequence is TGTGCCAGCAGCTATTACAGGGGGACCACACAAGAGACCCAGTACTTC. Translated: CASSYYRGTTQETQYF. This chain links TRBV5-4 with TRBJ2-5; 8 bases fit TRBD1. The germline V gene encodes CDR1 SGHNT and CDR2 YYREEE (reference sequence). CDR3 length: 16 amino acids. With 3 bases clipped from V and 2 bases from J, the junction kept 9 bases outside the gene matches.